The 11 T cell receptor beta chains listed next were all sequenced from one sample in a study of early T cells in non-severe SARS-CoV-2 infection. MiXCR was run by TCRdb on the 5' RACE reads, yielding one entry per CDR3 protein. The table has around 78,000 distinct CDR3 sequences, around 10% seen once; the top ten hold 6.5% to 8.5%. The sample in question was whole blood, obtained at baseline. These receptors originate from an adult who was a healthcare worker with PCR-confirmed SARS-CoV-2 infection or an uninfected control (not recorded which).

This clonotype was counted ten times or more. The V gene is TRBV15, the J gene TRBJ2-3; D gene ambiguous. Germline loops: CDR1 LNHNV, CDR2 YYDKDF (reference sequence). This CDR3 region has 15 residues. V lost 3 bases to trimming and J lost 2 bases, with 12 bases between them. This CDR3 is CATSRALINTDTQYF. In nucleotides, the CDR3 is TGTGCCACCAGCAGGGCCCTAATAAACACAGATACGCAGTATTTT.

This rearrangement joins TRBV18 to TRBJ2-7; 7 positions agree with TRBD1. Germline CDR1 reads KGHSH; CDR2 reads LQKENI. V dropped 6 bases and J dropped 6; count of bases not matched to a gene: 5. CDR3 length: 12 residues. CDR3 DNA: TGTGCCAGCTCCCGACAGGGTCTCGAGCAGTACTTC. This encodes CASSRQGLEQYF.

The rearrangement joins TRBV7-3 to TRBJ2-3; 7 positions agree with TRBD1. This CDR3 region has 15 residues. Germline V CDR1 and CDR2: SGHTA, FQGTGA. V was clipped by 5 bases and J by 4 bases; unmatched bases: 9. CDR3 sequence: CASSPTGAPSDTQYF. The CDR3 DNA follows: TGTGCCAGCAGCCCTACAGGGGCCCCCTCAGATACGCAGTATTTT.

Only a few counts were recorded for this clonotype. The chain employs TRBV20-1 and TRBJ2-3; TRBD1 aligns across 8 bases. The CDR3 extends over 13 amino acids. Germline trimming cut 7 bases from V and 6 bases from J; bases unmatched to any gene: 9. From germline, CDR1 is DFQATT and CDR2 SNEGSKA (reference sequence). The DNA of the CDR3 is TGCAGTGTACCGCAGGGGGCGTCTGATACGCAGTATTTT. It specifies CSVPQGASDTQYF.

This clonotype has a handful of counts. The chain carries TRBV7-8 and TRBJ2-6; perhaps D is TRBD1 or TRBD2 (5 bases each). V was trimmed by 2 bases and J by 0 bases, leaving 8 bases between them. CDR3 length: 16 amino acids. Germline loops: CDR1 SGHVS, CDR2 FQNEAQ. The CDR3: CASSLRGDSGANVLTF. As DNA, the CDR3 is TGTGCCAGCAGCTTAAGAGGGGACTCTGGGGCCAACGTCCTGACTTTC.

The sample holds many counts of this clonotype. The chain joins TRBV2 to TRBJ2-7; 7 nucleotides align to TRBD2. Per germline, CDR1 SNHLY and CDR2 FYNNEI. The CDR3 spans 13 residues. V lost 0 bases to trimming and J lost 5 bases; unmatched junction nucleotides: 1. The CDR3 here is CASSEATSDEQYF. Written as DNA, the CDR3 is TGTGCCAGCAGTGAAGCCACTAGCGACGAGCAGTACTTC.

The sample holds a few counts of this clonotype. The chain has TRBV11-3 and TRBJ1-1; no reliable D call. Trimming pared 1 base from V and 1 base from J, leaving 13 bases between. Germline assignment: CDR1 SGHNT and CDR2 YENEEA. The CDR3 totals 16 residues. In DNA form, the CDR3 reads TGTGCCAGCAGCTTAGTCCAAGGGATCTCGAACACTGAAGCTTTCTTT. Its protein product is CASSLVQGISNTEAFF.

This clonotype came up a few times. The CDR3 DNA sequence: TGTGCCAGCAGCTTAACTAGTGGCGAGCAGTACTTC. It translates to CASSLTSGEQYF. V and J are TRBV7-9 and TRBJ2-7; tentative D call: TRBD2 (5 bases). The germline V and J ends were trimmed by 2 bases and 6 bases, with 8 bases remaining between them. The V gene's germline CDR1 is SEHNR and CDR2 FQNEAQ (reference sequence). The CDR3 has 12 residues.

This clonotype was picked up a small number of times. The V call is TRBV18, the J call TRBJ1-3; 7 positions match TRBD1. CDR3 length equals 16 residues. Germline trimming cut 4 bases from V and 0 bases from J; bases unmatched to any gene: 6. CDR1 KGHSH and CDR2 LQKENI come from the germline V gene. The CDR3 reads CASSLTTGLSGNTIYF. The DNA of the CDR3 is TGTGCCAGCTCACTTACGACAGGGCTCTCTGGAAACACCATATATTTT.

This clonotype came up a few times. The chain recombines TRBV29-1 with TRBJ1-2; 10 bases fit TRBD1. The CDR3 totals 13 residues. The germline V gene has CDR1 SQVTM and CDR2 ANQGSEA. V was pared by 6 bases and J by 2 bases, with 3 bases of the junction left unmatched. DNA of the CDR3: TGCAGCGTCCCGGACAGGGGGAACTATGGCTACACCTTC. Protein sequence: CSVPDRGNYGYTF.

This clonotype was detected a few times. The rearrangement uses TRBV9 and TRBJ2-3, with D possibly being TRBD2 (7 bases). V was trimmed by 4 bases and J by 4 bases, leaving 16 bases between them. Germline V gene sequence: CDR1 SGDLS, CDR2 YYNGEE. This CDR3 comprises 15 residues. The CDR3 nucleotides read TGTGCCAGCAGCATGGGCGGGGGCCTTGCAGATACGCAGTATTTT. Protein sequence: CASSMGGGLADTQYF.